This T cell receptor (beta chain) was profiled in a study of blood T cell repertoires in COVID-19. This clone was counted only a few times. Clones were sequenced by immunoSEQ multiplex PCR, and TCRdb holds only the in-frame ones, with some missing. The sample includes 210,000 or so clones, 83% seen only once; the top ten take 4.5% to 5%. CDR3 length: 15 amino acids. Trimming cost V 3 bases and J 6 bases; bases outside gene matches: 4. Germline V gene sequence: CDR1 MNHNS, CDR2 SASEGT. The source material was PBMCs or T cells enriched from blood (not recorded which). This clonotype originated in a woman in her forties or fifties who had been exposed to COVID-19. The chain is built from TRBV6-1 and TRBJ2-2; 10 bases line up with TRBD1. The CDR3 DNA reads as TGTGCCAGCAGTGAGCAGACAGGGGGCCCCGGGGAGCTGTTTTTT. Translation: CASSEQTGGPGELFF.